The 28 T cell receptor beta chains given below trace back to one sample, sequenced in a study of blood T cells in healthy people across ages. A sample-barcoded 5' primer and a J-beta primer mix were used in a second PCR of roughly 7 to 11 cycles. TCRdb re-called the 5' RACE reads with MiXCR, one entry per CDR3 protein. The sample consists of about a million distinct CDR3 sequences, roughly two fifths of them appearing once. The sample taken for sequencing was blood. These receptors originate from a man between 18 and 29 years old in good health.

This sequence joins TRBV5-1 and TRBJ2-7; D is uncertain. Trimming left V 1 base short and J 3 bases short, with 8 bases between. The CDR3 is made up of 13 amino acids. Germline V gene lookup returns CDR1 SGHRS and CDR2 YFSETQ. CDR3 coding DNA: TGCGCCAGCAGCTTGACCGAATTCTACGAGCAGTACTTC. It codes for CASSLTEFYEQYF.

The chain joins TRBV6-2 or TRBV6-3 to TRBJ2-2; tentatively, D is TRBD1 (5 bases). The CDR3 consists of 15 residues. V was pared by 6 bases and J by 3 bases, with 14 bases between. Germline CDR1 reads MNHEY; CDR2 reads SVGEGT. CDR3 coding DNA: TGTGCCAGCAGACCGATCAGGGATGACACCGGGGAGCTGTTTTTT. It is translated as CASRPIRDDTGELFF.

This clonotype was counted a few times. V is TRBV19 and J is TRBJ1-2; D is undetermined. CDR1 is LNHDA and CDR2 is SQIVND in the germline V gene (reference sequence). The ends were cut back, 1 base at V and 6 bases at J, with 9 bases in the middle. The CDR3 length is 13 residues. As DNA, the CDR3 is TGTGCCAGTAGTATAGTTGGCCATCATGGCTACACCTTC. Amino acid sequence: CASSIVGHHGYTF. The variable domain in full, with the rest retrieved from reference TRBV19 and TRBJ1-2, is DGGITQSPKYLFRKEGQNVTLSCEQNLNHDAMYWYRQDPGQGLRLIYYSQIVNDFQKGDIAEGYSVSREKKESFPLTVTSAQKNPTAFYLCASSIVGHHGYTFGSGTRLTVV.

This clonotype was observed a few times. The rearrangement links TRBV21-1 to TRBJ2-7; TRBD1 was called by the table and not checked on the DNA. TRBV21-1 is deemed a pseudogene. The length of the CDR3 is 14 residues. CDR3 sequence (DNA): TGTGCCAGCAGCAAAGGGGACCGAGCCTACGAGCAGTACTTC. It encodes CASSKGDRAYEQYF.

This clonotype was recorded at least ten times. The chain uses TRBV12-3 or TRBV12-4 and TRBJ1-2, with D uncertain. V was cut by 5 bases and J by 4 bases, with 14 bases left in between. There are 14 residues in the CDR3. The CDR3 sequence: CASSPDGGVYGYTF. In nucleotides, the CDR3 is TGTGCCAGCAGTCCAGATGGAGGTGTCTATGGCTACACCTTC.

This clonotype has only a few counts. V usage is TRBV20-1 and J usage is TRBJ1-1; D is unclear. The length of the CDR3 is 15 residues. V lost 1 base and J lost 1, with 13 bases in between. Germline values: CDR1 DFQATT, CDR2 SNEGSKA (reference sequence). CDR3 nucleotide sequence: TGCAGTGCTAGAGTCAATCTTGGAGGGAACACTGAAGCTTTCTTT. It encodes CSARVNLGGNTEAFF.

The chain has TRBV29-1 and TRBJ1-1; D uncertain. Germline V lookup: CDR1 SQVTM, CDR2 ANQGSEA. Trimming left V 5 bases short and J 0 bases short, with 7 bases between. The CDR3 length is 12 residues. The CDR3 DNA reads as TGCAGCGTTCAGAAAATGAACACTGAAGCTTTCTTT. Its protein product is CSVQKMNTEAFF. Full variable domain (remainder filled in from reference TRBV29-1 and TRBJ1-1): SAVISQKPSRDICQRGTSLTIQCQVDSQVTMMFWYRQQPGQSLTLIATANQGSEATYESGFVIDKFPISRPNLTFSTLTVSNMSPEDSSIYLCSVQKMNTEAFFGQGTRLTVV.

About this clonotype: Given a much more abundant clone one base away, this may be a read error. The chain carries TRBV5-1 and TRBJ2-4; TRBD1 aligns across 8 bases. The J call is doubtful: the DNA matches TRBJ2-7 better. In germline, CDR1 is SGHRS, CDR2 YFSETQ. The CDR3 runs to 14 residues. CDR3 nucleotides: TGCGCCAGCAGCTTGGAACAGGGGGACTCCGAGCAGTACTTC. As protein: CASSLEQGDSEQYF.

This clonotype was found many times. V and J are TRBV12-3 or TRBV12-4 and TRBJ1-2; D possibly corresponds to TRBD1 (6 bases). The V end lost 6 bases, the J end lost 3 bases, and 23 bases lay between the germline ends. The CDR3 spans 17 residues. DNA for the CDR3: TGTGCCAGCAGCCGGCACCGGGACAACCGAAACTACTATGGCTACACCTTC. This encodes CASSRHRDNRNYYGYTF.

Remarks on this clonotype: One end of the junction is discordant with germline, which a read error may explain. This sequence joins TRBV10-3 and TRBJ2-7, with D perhaps given as TRBD1 or TRBD2 (5 bases each). Germline CDR1 and CDR2: ENHRY and SYGVKD. The CDR3 has 14 amino acids. CDR3: CAIESGTRSYERYF. The CDR3, as DNA: TGTGCCATTGAGTCCGGGACCAGATCCTACGAGCGGTACTTC.

This clonotype was counted at least ten times. CDR3 sequence (DNA): TGTGCCAGCAGCCTCTTGGACAGCCGGAACAATGAGCAGTTCTTC. The encoded protein is CASSLLDSRNNEQFF. The J gene is TRBJ2-1, the V gene TRBV7-2; perhaps TRBD1 as D (6 bases). Trimming took off 5 bases at V and 5 bases at J, with 16 bases between the two ends. The CDR3 has 15 amino acids. The V gene's germline CDR1 is SGHTA and CDR2 FQGNSA.

This clonotype was detected ten times or more. A junction boundary mismatches the germline segment, possibly from a read error. The chain combines TRBV18 with TRBJ1-5; D not resolved. Germline CDR1 reads KGHSH; CDR2 reads LQKENI. The CDR3 is made up of 13 amino acids. CDR3 amino acids: CASSPESNQPQHF. CDR3 nucleotides: TGCGCCAGCAGCCCGGAAAGCAATCAGCCCCAGCATTTT.

Written as DNA, the CDR3 is TGCAGTGCTAGAGTTAGGACAGAAACCTATAATTCACCCCTCCACTTT. Amino acid sequence: CSARVRTETYNSPLHF. The chain couples TRBV20-1 to TRBJ1-6, with D maybe TRBD1 (6 bases). Germline assignment: CDR1 DFQATT and CDR2 SNEGSKA (reference sequence). Trimming took 1 base from V and 2 from J, leaving 12 bases between them. The CDR3 covers 16 residues.

This chain links TRBV2 with TRBJ1-5; the D gene is possibly TRBD1 (5 bases). The V end lost 6 bases, the J end lost 4 bases, and 22 bases lay between the germline ends. Germline-derived CDR1 and CDR2 are SNHLY and FYNNEI. The CDR3 totals 17 residues. The CDR3 here is CASSPLLGQGGNQPQHF. DNA of the CDR3: TGTGCCAGCAGCCCCCTATTGGGGCAGGGAGGTAATCAGCCCCAGCATTTT.

V and J are TRBV10-3 and TRBJ1-2; D remains unclear. Trimming shortened V by 6 bases and J by 5 bases, and 13 bases separated the two germline ends. Germline lookup yields CDR1 ENHRY and CDR2 SYGVKD. This CDR3 contains 13 residues. The CDR3 reads CAIRRTAPYGYTF. The CDR3 bases are TGTGCCATCAGGCGAACAGCCCCGTATGGCTACACCTTC.

J is TRBJ2-7 and V is TRBV29-1; no clear D. Deletions cut 8 bases from V and 7 bases from J, with 21 bases between. The CDR3 is 13 residues long. Looked up from germline, CDR1 is SQVTM and CDR2 is ANQGSEA. CDR3 sequence reads: CSPLGGTYNEQYF. The DNA for the CDR3 is TGCAGCCCCCTGGGCGGAACCTACAATGAGCAGTACTTC.

CDR3 sequence: CASSPGLWNTGELFF. As DNA, the CDR3 is TGTGCCAGCAGCCCTGGACTGTGGAACACCGGGGAGCTGTTTTTT. This sequence joins TRBV7-2 and TRBJ2-2; D perhaps matches TRBD2 (5 bases). Germline CDR1 and CDR2: SGHTA and FQGNSA. Trimming took 5 bases from V and 1 from J, leaving 11 bases between them. The CDR3 is 15 amino acids.

This rearrangement joins TRBV11-2 to TRBJ2-3; 7 positions match TRBD1. The germline CDR1 and CDR2 sequences are SGHAT and FQNNGV. The V and J ends lost 4 bases and 5 bases, in that order; junction bases with no gene match: 9. This CDR3 has 15 residues. The DNA for the CDR3 is TGTGCCAGCAGCTCCGTCGGGACAGCTATAGATACGCAGTATTTT. This sequence encodes CASSSVGTAIDTQYF.

The chain couples TRBV3-1 to TRBJ2-3, with D possibly being TRBD2 (6 bases). V lost 4 bases, J lost 4 bases, and 21 bases lay in between. The length of the CDR3 is 17 residues. Germline V gives CDR1 LGHDT, CDR2 YNNKEL (reference sequence). The CDR3 loop reads CASSPPPGDTGPDTQYF. The CDR3 DNA reads as TGTGCCAGCAGCCCGCCCCCGGGGGATACTGGTCCAGATACGCAGTATTTT.

This clonotype was observed a few times. This chain joins TRBV2 and TRBJ2-5; D gene ambiguous. Looked up from germline, CDR1 is SNHLY and CDR2 is FYNNEI. CDR3 length equals 11 residues. Deletions cut 7 bases from V and 10 bases from J, with 13 bases between. The chain's CDR3 is CASTPGSGQYF. The CDR3 DNA is TGTGCCAGCACCCCAGGATCGGGCCAGTACTTC.

The CDR3 region is CASSVTTGGGWGTEAFF. The CDR3 region has the DNA TGTGCCAGCAGCGTAACGACAGGGGGCGGATGGGGCACTGAAGCTTTCTTT. V and J are TRBV9 and TRBJ1-1, with TRBD1 matching 10 bases. The CDR3 covers 17 residues. The trim removed 1 base at V and 4 bases at J, leaving 10 bases unmatched. The germline CDR1 and CDR2 sequences are SGDLS and YYNGEE.

On this clonotype itself: At one end, the junction sequence differs from germline, possibly due to a read error. The chain is built from TRBV4-3 and TRBJ1-3; D gene uncertain. Germline V CDR1 and CDR2: LGHNA, YSLEER. This CDR3 is built from 16 residues. The DNA for the CDR3 is TGCTCCAGCAGCCAAGAAGGGATGACGGGGGGAAACACCATATATTTT. Encoded protein: CSSSQEGMTGGNTIYF.

Only a few counts were recorded for this clonotype. The chain carries TRBV3-1 and TRBJ2-3; no reliable D call. This CDR3 comprises 15 residues. Trimming pared 1 base from V and 2 bases from J, leaving 10 bases between. Germline V gives CDR1 LGHDT, CDR2 YNNKEL (reference sequence). CDR3 DNA: TGTGCCAGCAGCCAAGTTATTGCGTCCACAGATACGCAGTATTTT. Translated, it gives CASSQVIASTDTQYF.

This sequence joins TRBV4-3 and TRBJ2-3, with TRBD2 identical over 7 bases. Looked up from germline, CDR1 is LGHNA and CDR2 is YSLEER. The CDR3 runs to 16 residues. V lost 4 bases, J lost 0 bases, and 7 bases stayed unmatched. This CDR3 reads CASSLDRRGSTDTQYF. Written as DNA, the CDR3 is TGCGCCAGCAGCCTAGATCGGCGGGGGAGCACAGATACGCAGTATTTT.

This clonotype was counted between two and nine times. V usage is TRBV27 and J usage is TRBJ2-7; D is perhaps TRBD1 (6 bases). Germline CDR1 reads MNHEY; CDR2 reads SMNVEV (reference sequence). Trimming cost V 5 bases and J 5 bases, with 13 bases left between them. There are 13 residues in the CDR3. The CDR3 loop reads CASSTQGSHEQYF. In DNA form, the CDR3 reads TGTGCCAGCAGTACGCAGGGGAGTCACGAGCAGTACTTC.

The chain links TRBV9 to TRBJ2-1; TRBD2 agrees at 9 bases. TRBJ2-7 explains the end of the DNA better; the J call may be wrong. Germline-derived CDR1 and CDR2 are SGDLS and YYNGEE. This CDR3 is built from 16 residues. CDR3 sequence (DNA): TGTGCCAGCAGCGTAGCACCTAGCGGGGTCCACAATGAGCAGTACTTC. It translates to CASSVAPSGVHNEQYF.

The table lists this clonotype with a count of one. This clone may be a read error of a much larger clone one base away. This rearrangement joins TRBV29-1 to TRBJ1-2, with TRBD1 as a possible D gene (5 bases). The CDR3 has 12 residues. Germline assignment: CDR1 SQVTM and CDR2 ANQGSEA. CDR3 in DNA: TGCGGCGCGGGGACGGATAACTATGGCTACACCTTC. The encoded protein is CGAGTDNYGYTF.

A few counts support this clonotype. This chain connects TRBV7-3 to TRBJ2-3; TRBD1 is a possible D gene (6 bases). V lost 5 bases to trimming and J lost 5 bases, with 14 bases between them. The germline V gene encodes CDR1 SGHTA and CDR2 FQGTGA. The CDR3 consists of 14 residues. For the CDR3, the DNA is TGTGCCAGCAGCGAACAGGGAAATGGAGATACGCAGTATTTT. Its translation: CASSEQGNGDTQYF. Together with reference TRBV7-3 and TRBJ2-3, the CDR3 gives the full variable domain: GAGVSQTPSNKVTEKGKYVELRCDPISGHTALYWYRQSLGQGPEFLIYFQGTGAADDSGLPNDRFFAVRPEGSVSTLKIQRTERGDSAVYLCASSEQGNGDTQYFGPGTRLTVL.